A single sample is the source of the 5 T cell receptor beta chains below, sequenced in a study of regulatory dendritic cells for organ transplantation. What these receptors recognize is not known. Profiled with immunoSEQ multiplex PCR; TCRdb holds only in-frame clones, not every one. The table shows around 20,000 clones, with approximately 83% occurring only once. Sorted subsets were CFSE-labeled and cultured four to six days with allogeneic dendritic cells. Sequencing was done on a sample of naive CD4+ T cells from blood cultured with regulatory dendritic cells. Indicated subset: CD45RA+ naive T cells. The receptors here all came from a human donor in good health.

The CDR3 DNA is TGTGCCAGCTCACCCAGTAGGGGCCAGGAGAACACCGGGGAGCTGTTTTTT. Protein product: CASSPSRGQENTGELFF. V usage is TRBV18 and J usage is TRBJ2-2; D perhaps matches TRBD1 (5 bases). CDR1 and CDR2 (germline): KGHSH, LQKENI. The ends were cut back, 3 bases at V and 1 base at J, with 15 bases in the middle. This CDR3 spans 17 amino acids. The full variable domain, rest sourced from reference TRBV18 and TRBJ2-2, is NAGVMQNPRHLVRRRGQEARLRCSPMKGHSHVYWYRQLPEEGLKFMVYLQKENIIDESGMPKERFSAEFPKEGPSILRIQQVVRGDSAAYFCASSPSRGQENTGELFFGEGSRLTVL.

The chain combines TRBV11-1 with TRBJ2-2; 15 bases line up with TRBD2. The CDR3 has 19 amino acids. Germline trimming cut 4 bases from V and 2 bases from J; bases unmatched to any gene: 8. Germline assignment: CDR1 SGHAT and CDR2 FQDESV (reference sequence). CDR3 region: CASSSLRTSGRGNTGELFF. The CDR3 DNA sequence: TGTGCCAGCAGCTCGCTTCGGACTAGCGGGAGGGGAAACACCGGGGAGCTGTTTTTT. The entire variable domain, with the rest obtained from reference TRBV11-1 and TRBJ2-2, is as follows: EAEVAQSPRYKITEKSQAVAFWCDPISGHATLYWYRQILGQGPELLVQFQDESVVDDSQLPKDRFSAERLKGVDSTLKIQPAELGDSAMYLCASSSLRTSGRGNTGELFFGEGSRLTVL.

The gene calls are TRBV29-1 and TRBJ2-1; the match to TRBD1 covers 11 bases. The CDR3 runs 14 residues. V dropped 6 bases and J dropped 0; count of bases not matched to a gene: 1. The germline V gene encodes CDR1 SQVTM and CDR2 ANQGSEA. This CDR3 is CSVGTGGSYNEQFF. The CDR3 nucleotides read TGCAGCGTCGGGACAGGGGGCTCCTACAATGAGCAGTTCTTC.

This clone was seen once. The rearrangement links TRBV4-3 to TRBJ2-3, with 9 bases fitting TRBD1. Germline values: CDR1 LGHNA, CDR2 YSLEER. There are 15 residues in the CDR3. V lost 1 base to trimming and J lost 4 bases; unmatched junction nucleotides: 3. The CDR3, as DNA: TGCGCCAGCAGCCAAGGGGACAGGGACCCAGATACGCAGTATTTT. Translating gives CASSQGDRDPDTQYF.

This rearrangement joins TRBV7-9 to TRBJ2-3; D may be TRBD1 or TRBD2 (5 bases each). Trimming removed 0 bases from V and 2 bases from J, with 12 bases in between. The V gene's germline CDR1 is SEHNR and CDR2 FQNEAQ (reference sequence). The CDR3 extends over 16 amino acids. The CDR3 nucleotides are TGTGCCAGCAGCTTAGCGCAGGCAGGGACCACAGATACGCAGTATTTT. Amino acid sequence: CASSLAQAGTTDTQYF.